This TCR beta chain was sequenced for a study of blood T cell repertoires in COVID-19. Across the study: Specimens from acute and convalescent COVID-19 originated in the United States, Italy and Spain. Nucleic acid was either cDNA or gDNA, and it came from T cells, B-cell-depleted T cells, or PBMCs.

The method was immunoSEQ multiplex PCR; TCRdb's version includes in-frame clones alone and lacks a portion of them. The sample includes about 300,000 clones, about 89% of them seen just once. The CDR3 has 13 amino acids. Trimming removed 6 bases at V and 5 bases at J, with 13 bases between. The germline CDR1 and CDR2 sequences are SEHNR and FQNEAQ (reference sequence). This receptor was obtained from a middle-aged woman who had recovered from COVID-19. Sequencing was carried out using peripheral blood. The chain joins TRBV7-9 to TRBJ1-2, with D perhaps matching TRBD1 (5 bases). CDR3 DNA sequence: TGTGCCAGCAGTACAGGTTCTTCTTATGGCTACACCTTC. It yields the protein CASSTGSSYGYTF.